This passage covers 2 T cell receptor beta chains from one sample sequenced in a study of blood T cell repertoires in COVID-19. The method was immunoSEQ multiplex PCR; TCRdb's version includes in-frame clones alone and lacks a portion of them. Counted here are under 200,000 clones, 85% to 90% occurring once; the ten biggest clones make up around 6%. The sequencing input was peripheral blood. Receptor source: a man aged 35 to 55 with active or convalescent COVID-19.

The chain employs TRBV5-6 and TRBJ2-7; 7 bases are shared with TRBD1. This CDR3 contains 14 residues. Germline-derived CDR1 and CDR2 are SGHDT and YYEEEE. With 0 bases clipped from V and 1 base from J, the junction kept 1 base outside the gene matches. This CDR3 is CASSLDRGSYEQYF. The CDR3 coding sequence is TGTGCCAGCAGCTTGGACAGGGGTTCCTACGAGCAGTACTTC.

For this clone: The same CDR3 is also encoded by other DNA sequences in this sample. The V gene is TRBV19, the J gene TRBJ2-5, with 7 bases aligning to TRBD1. This CDR3 has 13 amino acids. Germline CDR1 LNHDA, CDR2 SQIVND (reference sequence). V gave up 4 bases and J gave up 2 bases; unmatched junction bases: 1. CDR3 sequence: CASSRDRQETQYF. As DNA, the CDR3 is TGTGCCAGTAGTAGGGACAGACAAGAGACCCAGTACTTC.